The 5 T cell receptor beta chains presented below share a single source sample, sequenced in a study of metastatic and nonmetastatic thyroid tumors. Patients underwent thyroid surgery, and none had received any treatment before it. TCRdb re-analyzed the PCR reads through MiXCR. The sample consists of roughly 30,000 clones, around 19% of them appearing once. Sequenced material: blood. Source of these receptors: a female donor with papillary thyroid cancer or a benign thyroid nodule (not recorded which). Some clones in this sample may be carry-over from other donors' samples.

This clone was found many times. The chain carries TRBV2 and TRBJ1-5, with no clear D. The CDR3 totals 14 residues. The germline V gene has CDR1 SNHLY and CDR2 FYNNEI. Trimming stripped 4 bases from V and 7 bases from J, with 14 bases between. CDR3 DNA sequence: TGTGCCAGCAGTGCCCGACTTACCGGGCAGCCCCAGCATTTT. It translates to CASSARLTGQPQHF.

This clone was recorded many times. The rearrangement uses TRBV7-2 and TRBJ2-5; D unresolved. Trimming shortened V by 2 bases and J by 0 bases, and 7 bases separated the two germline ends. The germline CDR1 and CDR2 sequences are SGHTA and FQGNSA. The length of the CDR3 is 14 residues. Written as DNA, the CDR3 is TGTGCCAGCAGCTTAATGGTTAACCAAGAGACCCAGTACTTC. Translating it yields CASSLMVNQETQYF. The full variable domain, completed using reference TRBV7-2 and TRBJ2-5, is GAGVSQSPSNKVTEKGKDVELRCDPISGHTALYWYRQSLGQGLEFLIYFQGNSAPDKSGLPSDRFSAERTGGSVSTLTIQRTQQEDSAVYLCASSLMVNQETQYFGPGTRLLVL.

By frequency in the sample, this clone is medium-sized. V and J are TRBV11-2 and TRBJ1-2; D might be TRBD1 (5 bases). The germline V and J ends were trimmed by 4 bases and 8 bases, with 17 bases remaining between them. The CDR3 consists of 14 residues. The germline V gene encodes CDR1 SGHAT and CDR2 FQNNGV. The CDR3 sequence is CASSSIQGLRGYTF. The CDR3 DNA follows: TGTGCCAGCAGCTCCATTCAGGGTCTTCGGGGCTACACCTTC.

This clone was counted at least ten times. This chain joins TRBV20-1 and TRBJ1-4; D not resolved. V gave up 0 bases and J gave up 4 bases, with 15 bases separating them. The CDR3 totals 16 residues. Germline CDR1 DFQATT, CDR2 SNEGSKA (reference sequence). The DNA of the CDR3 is TGCAGTGCTAGAGATCCCCGGGCAACTTTTAATGAAAAACTGTTTTTT. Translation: CSARDPRATFNEKLFF.

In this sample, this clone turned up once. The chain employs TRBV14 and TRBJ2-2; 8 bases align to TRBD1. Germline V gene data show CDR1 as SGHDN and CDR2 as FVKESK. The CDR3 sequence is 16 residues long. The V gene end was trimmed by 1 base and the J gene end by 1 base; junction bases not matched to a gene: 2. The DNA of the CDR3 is TGTGCCAGCAGCCAAGTGGGGACAGGGAACACCGGGGAGCTGTTTTTT. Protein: CASSQVGTGNTGELFF.